The present TCR beta chain was sequenced within a study of graft-versus-host responses after intestinal transplantation. Study information: Multivisceral, liver-intestinal, or isolated intestinal transplants were given to recipients. Anti-thymocyte globulin was used for induction in all recipients, who then took tacrolimus and steroids for roughly 3 years.

Germline V gives CDR1 WSHSY, CDR2 SAAADI. The CDR3 is made up of 13 amino acids. The V end was cut by 2 bases, the J end by 6 bases, with 8 bases between. Intraepithelial plus lamina propria lymphocytes were released by processing graft tissue. TCRdb's copy holds only in-frame clones and misses some; the assay was immunoSEQ multiplex PCR. The sample comprises 7,000 to 8,500 clones, about two thirds of which are singletons, and about 5.1% rests with the top ten. This clone is deemed medium-sized. This receptor was obtained from a human patient who received an intestinal transplant, so some T cells may come from the graft donor. The chain recombines TRBV10-2 with TRBJ1-5; no clear D. The sequencing used ileum tissue, collected approximately 55 days after transplant. The CDR3 region is CASSEVRGQPQHF. CDR3 in DNA: TGCGCCAGCAGTGAGGTGCGGGGTCAGCCCCAGCATTTT.